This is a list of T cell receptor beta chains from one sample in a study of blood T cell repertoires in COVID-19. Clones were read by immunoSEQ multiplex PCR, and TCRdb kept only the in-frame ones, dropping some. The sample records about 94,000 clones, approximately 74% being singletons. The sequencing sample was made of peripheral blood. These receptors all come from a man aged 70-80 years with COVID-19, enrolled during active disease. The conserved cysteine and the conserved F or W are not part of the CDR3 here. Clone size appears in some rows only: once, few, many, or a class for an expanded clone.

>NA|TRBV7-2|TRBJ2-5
ASRRGGTGGEETQY
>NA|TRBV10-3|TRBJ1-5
AISDGVGGNQPQH
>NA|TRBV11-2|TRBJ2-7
ASSSIRTGNYEQY
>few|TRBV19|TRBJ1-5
ASSTRSGNQPQH
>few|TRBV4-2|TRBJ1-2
ASSQEGAGYGYT
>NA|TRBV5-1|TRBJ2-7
ASSNPTGYEQY
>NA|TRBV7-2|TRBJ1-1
ASSARQELNTEAF
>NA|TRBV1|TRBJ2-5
TSSQENRGRETQY
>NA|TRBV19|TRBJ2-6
ASSPTGGTFSGANVLT
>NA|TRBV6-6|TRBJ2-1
ASSYPPGQGANEQF
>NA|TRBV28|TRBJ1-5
ASSLKAGNSNQPQH
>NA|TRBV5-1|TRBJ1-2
ASSPRQLVPYGYT
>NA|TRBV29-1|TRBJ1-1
SVGTGLSEAF
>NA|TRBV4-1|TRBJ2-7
ASSQEGGGYRY
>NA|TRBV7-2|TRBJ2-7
ASRSGQGSYEQY
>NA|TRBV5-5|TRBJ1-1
ASSLEADSGAF
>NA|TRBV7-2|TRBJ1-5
ASSYSGNQPQH
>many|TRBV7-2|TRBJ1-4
ASSDQGTVGEKLF
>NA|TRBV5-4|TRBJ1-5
ASSWGGQGGNQPQH
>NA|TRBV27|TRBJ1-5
ASSHTTGNQPQH